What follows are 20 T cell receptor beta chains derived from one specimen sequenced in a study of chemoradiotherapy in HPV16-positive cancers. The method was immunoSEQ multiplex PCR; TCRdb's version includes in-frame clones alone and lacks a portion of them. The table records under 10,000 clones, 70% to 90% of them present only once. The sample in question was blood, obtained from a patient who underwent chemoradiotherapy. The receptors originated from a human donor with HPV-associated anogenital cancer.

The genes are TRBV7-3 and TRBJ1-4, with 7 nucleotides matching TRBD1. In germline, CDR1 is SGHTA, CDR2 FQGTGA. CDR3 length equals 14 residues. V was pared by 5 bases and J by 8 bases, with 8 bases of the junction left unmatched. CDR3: CASSHGQAGEKLFF. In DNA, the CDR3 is TGTGCCAGCAGCCACGGACAGGCTGGGGAAAAACTGTTTTTT.

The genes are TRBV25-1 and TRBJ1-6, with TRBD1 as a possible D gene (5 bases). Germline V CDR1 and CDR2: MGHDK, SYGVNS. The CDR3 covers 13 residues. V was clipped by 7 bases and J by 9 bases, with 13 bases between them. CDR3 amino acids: CASTTGGFSPLHF. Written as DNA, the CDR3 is TGTGCCAGCACCACGGGGGGGTTTTCACCCCTCCACTTT.

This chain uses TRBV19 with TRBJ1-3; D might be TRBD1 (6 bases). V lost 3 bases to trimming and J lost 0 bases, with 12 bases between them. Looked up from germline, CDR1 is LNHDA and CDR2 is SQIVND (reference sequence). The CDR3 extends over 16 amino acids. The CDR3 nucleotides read TGTGCCAGTAGTATGACAGGATCACACTCTGGAAACACCATATATTTT. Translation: CASSMTGSHSGNTIYF.

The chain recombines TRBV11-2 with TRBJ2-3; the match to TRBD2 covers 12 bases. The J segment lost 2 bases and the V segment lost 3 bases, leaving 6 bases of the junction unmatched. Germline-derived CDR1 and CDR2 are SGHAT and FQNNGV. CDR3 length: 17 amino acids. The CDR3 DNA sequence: TGTGCCAGCAGCTTTACTAGCGGGGGGCTCAACACAGATACGCAGTATTTT. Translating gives CASSFTSGGLNTDTQYF.

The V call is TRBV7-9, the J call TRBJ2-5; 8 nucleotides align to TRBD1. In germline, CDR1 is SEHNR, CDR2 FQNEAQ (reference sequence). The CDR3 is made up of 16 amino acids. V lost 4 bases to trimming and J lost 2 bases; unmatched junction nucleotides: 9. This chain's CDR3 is CASSSRQGLGQETQYF. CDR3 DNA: TGTGCCAGCAGCTCCCGACAGGGGTTAGGGCAAGAGACCCAGTACTTC.

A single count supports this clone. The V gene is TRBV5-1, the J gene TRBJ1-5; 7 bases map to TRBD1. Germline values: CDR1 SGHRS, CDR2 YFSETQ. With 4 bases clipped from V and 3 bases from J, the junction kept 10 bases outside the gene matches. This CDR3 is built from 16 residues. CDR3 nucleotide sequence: TGCGCCAGCAGCCCCGGGGACAGTTCGAACAATCAGCCCCAGCATTTT. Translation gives CASSPGDSSNNQPQHF.

This CDR3 reads CASSRAGDALKLFF. As DNA, the CDR3 is TGTGCCAGTAGTAGGGCAGGGGACGCCTTAAAACTGTTTTTT. The chain employs TRBV19 and TRBJ1-4, with D maybe TRBD1 (6 bases). The CDR3 is made up of 14 amino acids. With 4 bases removed from V and 10 bases from J, the gap between germline ends came to 16 bases. The germline V gene encodes CDR1 LNHDA and CDR2 SQIVND (reference sequence).

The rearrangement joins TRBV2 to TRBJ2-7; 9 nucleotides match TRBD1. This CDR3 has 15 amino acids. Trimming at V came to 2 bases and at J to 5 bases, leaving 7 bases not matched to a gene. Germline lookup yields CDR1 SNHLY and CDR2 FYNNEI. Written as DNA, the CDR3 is TGTGCCAGCAGTGAATCACAGGGGGCGGGCGACGAGCAGTACTTC. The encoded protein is CASSESQGAGDEQYF.

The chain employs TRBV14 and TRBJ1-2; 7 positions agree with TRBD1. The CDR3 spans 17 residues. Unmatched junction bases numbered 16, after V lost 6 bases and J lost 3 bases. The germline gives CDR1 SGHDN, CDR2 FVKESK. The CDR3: CASSKKGTADRHYGYTF. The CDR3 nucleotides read TGTGCCAGCAGTAAGAAGGGGACGGCGGACAGGCACTATGGCTACACCTTC.

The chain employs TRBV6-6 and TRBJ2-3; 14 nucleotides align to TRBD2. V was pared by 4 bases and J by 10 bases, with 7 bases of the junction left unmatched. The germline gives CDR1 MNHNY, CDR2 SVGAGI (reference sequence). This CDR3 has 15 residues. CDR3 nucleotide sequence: TGTGCCAGCAGTTCGGGACTAGCGGGGGCCGATGCGCAGTATTTT. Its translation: CASSSGLAGADAQYF.

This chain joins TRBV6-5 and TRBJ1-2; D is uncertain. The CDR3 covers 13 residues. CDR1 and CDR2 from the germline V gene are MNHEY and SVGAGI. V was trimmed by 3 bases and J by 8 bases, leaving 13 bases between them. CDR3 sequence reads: CASSYVGLWGYTF. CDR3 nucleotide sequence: TGTGCCAGCAGTTATGTGGGCTTATGGGGCTACACCTTC.

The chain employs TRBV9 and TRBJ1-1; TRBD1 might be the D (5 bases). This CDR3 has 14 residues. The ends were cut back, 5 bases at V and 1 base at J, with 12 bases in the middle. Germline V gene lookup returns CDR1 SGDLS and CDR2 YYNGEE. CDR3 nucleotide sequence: TGTGCCAGCAGGACCATTACAGGGAACACTGAAGCTTTCTTT. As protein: CASRTITGNTEAFF.

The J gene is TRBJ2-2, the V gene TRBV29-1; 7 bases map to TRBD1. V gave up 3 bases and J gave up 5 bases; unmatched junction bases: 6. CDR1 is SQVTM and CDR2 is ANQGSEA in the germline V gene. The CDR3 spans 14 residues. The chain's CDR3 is CSVDDRDGTGELFF. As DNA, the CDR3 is TGCAGCGTTGACGACAGGGATGGAACCGGGGAGCTGTTTTTT.

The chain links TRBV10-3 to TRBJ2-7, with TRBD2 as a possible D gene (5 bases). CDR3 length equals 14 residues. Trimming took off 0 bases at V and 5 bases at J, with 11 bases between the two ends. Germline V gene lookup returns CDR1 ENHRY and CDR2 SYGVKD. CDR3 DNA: TGTGCCATCAGTGAGTCGGGGTTTAGCGACGAGCAGTACTTC. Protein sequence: CAISESGFSDEQYF.

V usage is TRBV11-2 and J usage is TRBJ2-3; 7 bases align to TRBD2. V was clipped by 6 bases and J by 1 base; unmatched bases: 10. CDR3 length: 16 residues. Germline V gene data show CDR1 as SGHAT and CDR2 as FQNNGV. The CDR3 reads CASRGTTIPRTDTQYF. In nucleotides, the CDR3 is TGTGCCAGCAGGGGGACTACCATCCCCCGCACAGATACGCAGTATTTT.

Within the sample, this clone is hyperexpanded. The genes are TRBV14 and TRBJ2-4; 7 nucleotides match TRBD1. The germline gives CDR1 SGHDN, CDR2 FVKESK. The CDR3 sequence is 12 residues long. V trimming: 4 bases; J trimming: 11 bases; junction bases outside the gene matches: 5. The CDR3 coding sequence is TGTGCCAGCAGCCTAGACAGGGTTCTTCAGTACTTC. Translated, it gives CASSLDRVLQYF.

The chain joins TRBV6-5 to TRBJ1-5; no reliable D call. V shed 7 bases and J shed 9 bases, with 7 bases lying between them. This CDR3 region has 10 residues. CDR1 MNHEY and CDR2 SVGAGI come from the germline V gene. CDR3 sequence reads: CASNNWPQHF. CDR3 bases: TGTGCCAGCAATAATTGGCCCCAGCATTTT.

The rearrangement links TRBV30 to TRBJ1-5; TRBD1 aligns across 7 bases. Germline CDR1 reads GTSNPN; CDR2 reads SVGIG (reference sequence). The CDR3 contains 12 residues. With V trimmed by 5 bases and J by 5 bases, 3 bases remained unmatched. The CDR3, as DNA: TGTGCCTGGGACAGGGACGATCAGCCCCAGCATTTT. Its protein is CAWDRDDQPQHF. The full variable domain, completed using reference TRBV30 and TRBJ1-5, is SQTIHQWPATLVQPVGSPLSLECTVEGTSNPNLYWYRQAAGRGLQLLFYSVGIGQISSEVPQNLSASRPQDRQFILSSKKLLLSDSGFYLCAWDRDDQPQHFGDGTRLSIL.

The CDR3 DNA follows: TGTGCCAGCACTGACAAAACAGCCGCCGACGGACCCTATGGCTACACCTTC. Translation: CASTDKTAADGPYGYTF. The chain joins TRBV7-9 to TRBJ1-2; D is uncertain. The ends were cut back, 7 bases at V and 4 bases at J, with 25 bases in the middle. There are 17 residues in the CDR3. Per germline, CDR1 SEHNR and CDR2 FQNEAQ (reference sequence).

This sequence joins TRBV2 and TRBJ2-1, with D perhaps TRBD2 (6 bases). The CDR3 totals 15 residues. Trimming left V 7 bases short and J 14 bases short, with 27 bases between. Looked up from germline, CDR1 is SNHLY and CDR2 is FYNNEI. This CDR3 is CASTEQGSTSLQKFF. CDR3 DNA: TGTGCCAGCACCGAGCAGGGCTCTACTAGCCTACAAAAGTTCTTC. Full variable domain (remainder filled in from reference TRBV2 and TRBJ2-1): EPEVTQTPSHQVTQMGQEVILRCVPISNHLYFYWYRQILGQKVEFLVSFYNNEISEKSEIFDDQFSVERPDGSNFTLKIRSTKLEDSAMYFCASTEQGSTSLQKFFGPGTRLTVL.